A selection of T cell receptor beta chains follows, all from one sample in a study of blood T cell repertoires in COVID-19. This table comes from immunoSEQ multiplex PCR, and its TCRdb copy is limited to in-frame clones, with some not included. The repertoire includes almost 400,000 clones, just under 90% of them detected once, and less than 2% sits in the top ten. Sequencing was done on a sample of PBMCs or T cells enriched from blood (not recorded which). The source of these receptors is a young woman who had recovered from COVID-19. Each CDR3 is given without its conserved first and last residue. A D gene is named only where the DNA matches it firmly.

V	D	CDR3
TRBV7-2	TRBD1	ASSSLRGRLNGYT
TRBV3-1/TRBV3-2	-	ASSQDRSWQNSEAF
TRBV6-6	TRBD1	ASSPGQGATTNYGYT
TRBV20-1	-	SAEGSGELF
TRBV29-1	TRBD2	SVEEISGSRTYEQY
TRBV5-5	-	ASSPDLGLSRGNIQY
TRBV2	-	ASSDLSTDTQY
TRBV9	TRBD2	ASSQKGPSGGVLETQY
TRBV13	-	ASRWKGSGVNTEAF
TRBV30	-	AWSALGGSDSPLH
TRBV6-2/TRBV6-3	-	ASSIGGPQPQH
TRBV5-6	-	ASSLARYRDFYNSPLH
TRBV27	-	ASSLSLRGSMNTEAF
TRBV5-1	TRBD1	ASRLDRAYYGYT
TRBV5-6	TRBD2	ASRASGGSNNEQF
TRBV9	-	ASSAFDFFGYT
TRBV3-1/TRBV3-2	TRBD2	ASSRWLAGTDTQY
TRBV28	TRBD2	ASSTETSGRGNNEQF
TRBV5-1	TRBD2	ASRLGTSGSITYNEQF
TRBV4-1	-	ASSQVVTGELF
TRBV7-9	-	ASRGESGAATNEKLF
TRBV2	-	ASSEGTDSNQPQH
TRBV15	TRBD2	ATSSLAGGRDLSYNEQF
TRBV4-1	-	ASSQGHANEKLF
TRBV19	TRBD1	ASSPGTGPGNGYT
TRBV3-1/TRBV3-2	-	ASSHGHVYEQY
TRBV7-3	-	ASSLTLAPPTEAF
TRBV6-5	-	ASRSGRGGTEAF
TRBV9	TRBD2	ASRGLAGGSGELF
TRBV7-8	-	ASSSSGTTNEKLF
TRBV4-1	-	ASSHSQGFTEAF
TRBV6-1	TRBD1	ASSAGTGLETQGGELF
TRBV5-1	-	ASSLVLSDTEAF
TRBV7-3	-	ASSLGGARTGELF
TRBV28	TRBD1	ASSLFSGQGAREQY
TRBV29-1	-	SVEEGLDEKLF
TRBV5-1	-	ASSSTTGNYEQY
TRBV24-1	-	ATPDTEPYEQY
TRBV20-1	-	SAWTGYEQY
TRBV4-1	TRBD1	ASSQDDRDSFYSPLH
TRBV27	TRBD2	ASSFFAGAPPGELF
TRBV27	TRBD1	ASSLDFWDRDGYT
TRBV18	-	ASSPQGEYGYT
TRBV12-3/TRBV12-4	-	ASSLQGGQPQH
TRBV6-1	-	ASSEGSGGNQPQH
TRBV5-4	-	ASSLDRQAGSEQY
TRBV6-6	TRBD1	ASSRQGEGSNQPQH
TRBV11-2	TRBD2	ASSLLAGVRDTQY
TRBV3-1/TRBV3-2	-	ASSQGALYEQY
TRBV29-1	TRBD1	SVEGTGVYNEQF
TRBV6-5	-	ASSYWGEGPNTEAF
TRBV18	TRBD1	ASSRAEDRAYGYT
TRBV6-6	-	ASSPGLGTYEQY
TRBV6-5	-	ASTSGLTEAF